The TCR beta chain described here comes from a study of Graves' ophthalmopathy and Graves' hyperthyroidism. Overall study context: Hyperthyroidism qualified as stable when ophthalmopathy did not develop within 18 months of follow-up. Overall study results and limits: Most expanded thyroid clonotypes above 0.001 frequency also appeared in blood.

This clonotype was seen a few times. What it recognizes is unknown. The sequenced template was RNA, covering the TCR beta CDR3 region. The library came from an HTBI-primed first-round RT-PCR and a second-round multiplex PCR. TCRdb independently ran MiXCR on the multiplex PCR reads; one entry per CDR3 protein. The sample gives a few hundred thousand distinct CDR3 sequences, roughly 40% of which show up once; about 4.6% is in the top ten. Hyperthyroidism patients had new diagnoses, durations under 2 months, and ages of 18 to 65. The germline V and J ends were trimmed by 6 bases and 4 bases, with 8 bases remaining between them. The germline V gene encodes CDR1 SGHRS and CDR2 YFSETQ. The CDR3 is made up of 11 amino acids.

The sequenced material came from peripheral blood or thyroid tissue (not recorded which). The clonotype comes from an adult man with Graves' hyperthyroidism. This chain joins TRBV5-1 and TRBJ2-7; D gene uncertain. In DNA form, the CDR3 reads TGCGCCAGCAACACATTATACGAGCAGTACTTC. It specifies CASNTLYEQYF.